The 26 T cell receptor beta chains in this list originate from one sample, sequenced in a study of cytomegalovirus exposure and HLA in healthy donors. PCR amplification relied on 60 Vbeta primers (plus 13 Jbeta primers). The assay was immunoSEQ multiplex PCR, and TCRdb's table has in-frame clones only and misses some. The sample has some 82,000 clones; approximately 88% are singletons. Sequencing was performed on PBMCs. These receptors were collected from a woman in her forties or fifties in good health and CMV-seronegative.

The V call is TRBV6-5, the J call TRBJ2-7; D uncertain. This CDR3 has 14 amino acids. Trimming removed 2 bases at V and 4 bases at J, with 12 bases between. Germline CDR1 and CDR2: MNHEY and SVGAGI. This CDR3 reads CASSYNYRLYEQYF. The CDR3 DNA reads as TGTGCCAGCAGTTACAATTATCGACTTTACGAGCAGTACTTC.

This chain connects TRBV29-1 to TRBJ2-7; 10 nucleotides line up with TRBD2. The CDR3 loop spans 14 amino acids. Germline V gives CDR1 SQVTM, CDR2 ANQGSEA. With V trimmed by 5 bases and J by 2 bases, 6 bases remained unmatched. DNA of the CDR3: TGCAGCGTTAGCCTAGCGGGGGAACCCTACGAGCAGTACTTC. Encoded protein: CSVSLAGEPYEQYF.

In its sample, this clone was seen a few times. V and J are TRBV5-1 and TRBJ1-1; 10 positions match TRBD1. The CDR3 has 18 residues. With V trimmed by 4 bases and J by 3 bases, 15 bases remained unmatched. The germline CDR1 and CDR2 sequences are SGHRS and YFSETQ. This CDR3 is CASSDRNGQGEFYTEAFF. The CDR3 bases are TGCGCCAGCAGCGATAGGAACGGACAGGGGGAGTTTTACACTGAAGCTTTCTTT. The whole variable domain, filled in from reference TRBV5-1 and TRBJ1-1, reads KAGVTQTPRYLIKTRGQQVTLSCSPISGHRSVSWYQQTPGQGLQFLFEYFSETQRNKGNFPGRFSGRQFSNSRSEMNVSTLELGDSALYLCASSDRNGQGEFYTEAFFGQGTRLTVV.

This rearrangement joins TRBV4-2 to TRBJ2-5; D unresolved. With the DNA end fitting TRBJ2-7 better, the J assignment may be wrong. The CDR3 totals 13 residues. Per germline, CDR1 LGHNA and CDR2 YNFKEQ. The CDR3 loop is CASSQGRTYEQYF. The CDR3 DNA reads TGTGCCAGCAGCCAGGGCCGTACCTACGAGCAGTACTTC.

This clone showed up just once. The genes are TRBV7-8 and TRBJ2-7; maybe TRBD2 (5 bases). Germline CDR1 reads SGHVS; CDR2 reads FQNEAQ. The CDR3 has 15 amino acids. The V and J ends lost 4 bases and 0 bases respectively, with 13 bases between them. The CDR3 nucleotides are TGTGCCAGCAGCTCCCTAGCTGTTAGCTCCTACGAGCAGTACTTC. Its translation is CASSSLAVSSYEQYF.

The J gene is TRBJ1-4, the V gene TRBV27, with D perhaps TRBD1 (6 bases). The CDR3 runs to 14 residues. Germline V CDR1 and CDR2: MNHEY, SMNVEV (reference sequence). The V end lost 6 bases, the J end lost 2 bases, and 10 bases lay between the germline ends. The CDR3 protein is CASSPGQTNEKLFF. CDR3 DNA sequence: TGTGCCAGCAGCCCCGGACAGACTAATGAAAAACTGTTTTTT.

The chain recombines TRBV6-4 with TRBJ2-3; maybe TRBD2 (5 bases). With 4 bases removed from V and 4 bases from J, the gap between germline ends came to 18 bases. This CDR3 region has 16 residues. Germline V CDR1 and CDR2: MRHNA, SNTAGT. CDR3 sequence reads: CASSVGALGSADTQYF. In DNA, the CDR3 is TGTGCCAGCAGTGTTGGAGCCCTTGGGAGTGCAGATACGCAGTATTTT.

The chain is built from TRBV15 and TRBJ1-5; perhaps TRBD1 as D (5 bases). V lost 2 bases, J lost 7 bases, and 30 bases lay in between. Germline CDR1 reads LNHNV; CDR2 reads YYDKDF (reference sequence). The CDR3 has 20 residues. As DNA, the CDR3 is TGTGCCACCAGCAGAATTCGACAGAATTCCCACCTGCCCATTATACAGCCCCAGCATTTT. Amino acid sequence: CATSRIRQNSHLPIIQPQHF.

V is TRBV7-9 and J is TRBJ1-4; D is uncertain. This CDR3 contains 12 residues. Germline values: CDR1 SEHNR, CDR2 FQNEAQ (reference sequence). V shed 1 base and J shed 8 bases, with 5 bases lying between them. CDR3 loop: CASSLGQEKLFF. The CDR3, as DNA: TGTGCCAGCAGCTTAGGTCAGGAAAAACTGTTTTTT.

The J gene is TRBJ2-2, the V gene TRBV6-4; 7 bases map to TRBD2. This CDR3 is built from 14 residues. Germline-derived CDR1 and CDR2 are MRHNA and SNTAGT. V shed 3 bases, J shed 6 bases, and the junction held 4 bases outside the gene matches. The chain's CDR3 is CASSETSDPGELFF. In nucleotides, the CDR3 is TGTGCCAGCAGTGAAACTAGCGATCCCGGGGAGCTGTTTTTT.

This clone was counted between two and nine times. CDR3 sequence (DNA): TGTGCCAGCAGCTCACACATGAACACTGAAGCTTTCTTT. It translates to CASSSHMNTEAFF. V usage is TRBV6-5 and J usage is TRBJ1-1; the D is unclear. Germline V gene sequence: CDR1 MNHEY, CDR2 SVGAGI. The CDR3 is 13 amino acids. Trimming took 6 bases from V and 0 from J, leaving 8 bases between them.

In its sample, this clone was seen a few times. The chain combines TRBV7-2 with TRBJ1-3; D possibly corresponds to TRBD1 (5 bases). CDR1 is SGHTA and CDR2 is FQGNSA in the germline V gene. V lost 5 bases and J 0 bases, leaving 20 bases between the germline ends. The CDR3 is 18 residues long. The CDR3 region is CASSVPGTLGISGNTIYF. As DNA, the CDR3 is TGTGCCAGCAGCGTCCCCGGGACTTTAGGGATCTCTGGAAACACCATATATTTT.

This clone was observed once. V is TRBV6-5 and J is TRBJ2-3, with TRBD1 identical over 7 bases. The CDR3 spans 14 residues. V was clipped by 6 bases and J by 7 bases; unmatched bases: 10. The germline V gene encodes CDR1 MNHEY and CDR2 SVGAGI. The CDR3 region is CASRRPGQMNTQYF. The CDR3, as DNA: TGTGCCAGCAGGCGTCCGGGACAGATGAATACGCAGTATTTT.

The chain recombines TRBV19 with TRBJ1-5, with D possibly being TRBD1 (6 bases). The germline gives CDR1 LNHDA, CDR2 SQIVND (reference sequence). The CDR3 totals 12 residues. V dropped 7 bases and J dropped 7 bases, with 11 bases sitting between them. The CDR3 here is CASKQGYQPQHF. CDR3 bases: TGTGCCAGTAAACAGGGATACCAGCCCCAGCATTTT. Together with reference TRBV19 and TRBJ1-5, the CDR3 gives the full variable domain: DGGITQSPKYLFRKEGQNVTLSCEQNLNHDAMYWYRQDPGQGLRLIYYSQIVNDFQKGDIAEGYSVSREKKESFPLTVTSAQKNPTAFYLCASKQGYQPQHFGDGTRLSIL.

On this clone itself: This sample also contains other DNA sequences that code for the same CDR3. The chain carries TRBV7-9 and TRBJ1-1; no firm D call. CDR1 SEHNR and CDR2 FQNEAQ come from the germline V gene (reference sequence). The length of the CDR3 is 12 residues. V gave up 2 bases and J gave up 8 bases, with 9 bases separating them. In nucleotides, the CDR3 is TGTGCCAGCAGCTTAAGCGATACCGAAGCTTTCTTT. Protein: CASSLSDTEAFF.

The CDR3 here is CASSLGVTSGSTDTQYF. Written as DNA, the CDR3 is TGTGCCAGCAGCTTAGGTGTGACTAGCGGGTCAACAGATACGCAGTATTTT. The chain couples TRBV7-9 to TRBJ2-3; 10 bases map to TRBD2. J was trimmed by 3 bases and V by 1 base; bases with no gene match: 7. The CDR3 has 17 amino acids. CDR1 is SEHNR, CDR2 FQNEAQ, per germline (reference sequence).

The CDR3: CASSSHSGAISYNEQFF. In DNA form, the CDR3 reads TGTGCCAGCAGCTCCCATAGCGGGGCGATCTCCTACAATGAGCAGTTCTTC. The rearrangement joins TRBV7-2 to TRBJ2-1; 8 nucleotides line up with TRBD2. This CDR3 region has 17 residues. V shed 4 bases and J 0 bases; nucleotides not matched to a gene: 8. Germline values: CDR1 SGHTA, CDR2 FQGNSA.

This rearrangement joins TRBV5-1 to TRBJ1-1; TRBD1 agrees at 7 bases. Per the germline V gene, CDR1 is SGHRS and CDR2 is YFSETQ. Trimming removed 4 bases from V and 1 base from J; junction bases left unmatched: 7. The CDR3 runs to 15 residues. Here the CDR3 DNA reads TGCGCCAGCAGCCCCGGGACAGAAAGGAACACTGAAGCTTTCTTT. Translated: CASSPGTERNTEAFF.

The CDR3 region has the DNA TGTGCCAGTAGTCCAGGGGGCGGTACCACTGAAGCTTTCTTT. Translation gives CASSPGGGTTEAFF. The gene calls are TRBV19 and TRBJ1-1; 8 bases align to TRBD1. J lost 4 bases, V lost 5 bases, and 6 bases had no gene match. The CDR3 extends over 14 amino acids. The germline V gene has CDR1 LNHDA and CDR2 SQIVND (reference sequence).

The V gene is TRBV10-3, the J gene TRBJ1-5, with D maybe TRBD1 (6 bases). Germline V gene lookup returns CDR1 ENHRY and CDR2 SYGVKD. The V gene lost 4 bases and the J gene lost 0 bases, with 10 bases spanning the gap. This CDR3 has 15 amino acids. The CDR3: CAISAGTNSNQPQHF. CDR3 bases: TGTGCCATCAGTGCCGGGACAAATAGCAATCAGCCCCAGCATTTT.

This clone appeared a few times. The DNA for the CDR3 is TGTGCCAGCAGCCATCCGGCGGGCAGACTGAACACTGAAGCTTTCTTT. It is translated as CASSHPAGRLNTEAFF. The genes are TRBV7-9 and TRBJ1-1; D remains unclear. The length of the CDR3 is 16 residues. V shed 5 bases and J shed 0 bases, with 16 bases lying between them. Germline V CDR1 and CDR2: SEHNR, FQNEAQ (reference sequence).

The chain is built from TRBV7-3 and TRBJ2-1; 9 nucleotides line up with TRBD2. Losses at the gene ends were 1 base for V and 4 bases for J; bases not matched to a gene: 8. This CDR3 is built from 17 residues. The germline gives CDR1 SGHTA, CDR2 FQGTGA. CDR3 nucleotide sequence: TGTGCCAGCAGCTTAAGTATCTTAGCGGGGGCATACAATGAGCAGTTCTTC. Amino acids: CASSLSILAGAYNEQFF.

This sequence joins TRBV5-4 and TRBJ2-7; 11 bases agree with TRBD2. The CDR3 sequence is 16 residues long. With V trimmed by 3 bases and J by 3 bases, 8 bases remained unmatched. Germline V gene data show CDR1 as SGHNT and CDR2 as YYREEE (reference sequence). The CDR3 DNA reads as TGTGCCAGCAGCTATGGTTTACTAGCGGGAGACTACGAGCAGTACTTC. Translation gives CASSYGLLAGDYEQYF.

This rearrangement joins TRBV27 to TRBJ2-7; the match to TRBD1 covers 8 bases. The CDR3 is 9 amino acids. The ends lost 9 bases at V and 12 bases at J; junction bases unmatched: 4. Looked up from germline, CDR1 is MNHEY and CDR2 is SMNVEV (reference sequence). CDR3 in DNA: TGTGCCAGGGGGACAGGTTGGTACGTC. This sequence encodes CARGTGWYV.

CDR3 protein: CASRQGADYGYTF. The CDR3 nucleotides are TGTGCCAGCAGGCAGGGGGCGGACTATGGCTACACCTTC. The rearrangement uses TRBV28 and TRBJ1-2, with TRBD1 identical over 8 bases. Germline V gene sequence: CDR1 MDHEN, CDR2 SYDVKM. The CDR3 totals 13 residues. V gave up 6 bases and J gave up 3 bases; unmatched junction bases: 3.

This chain uses TRBV7-8 with TRBJ2-7; D unresolved. V lost 3 bases, J lost 2 bases, and 11 bases lay in between. The CDR3 length is 14 residues. CDR1 SGHVS and CDR2 FQNEAQ come from the germline V gene. The CDR3 DNA reads as TGTGCCAGCAGCTTTGCGAACCTCGCCTACGAGCAGTACTTC. Its protein product is CASSFANLAYEQYF.